Following are 16 T cell receptor beta chains from one sample sequenced in a study of shared clonotypes between healthy human individuals. Produced via immunoSEQ multiplex PCR; TCRdb's table is partial and in-frame only. The sample carries about 820,000 clones, nearly 95% recorded once. Naive CD8 cells lacked CD45RO and underwent positive selection for CCR7, leaving out terminally differentiated effector memory CD45RA+ cells. Source material: naive CD8+ T cells sorted from blood. The receptors shown here come from a man under 40 in good health.

The chain links TRBV2 to TRBJ2-1, with D hard to call. The CDR3 covers 14 residues. Trimming cost V 8 bases and J 3 bases, with 14 bases left between them. The germline V gene has CDR1 SNHLY and CDR2 FYNNEI. The DNA for the CDR3 is TGTGCCAGCTACGATGGGCGTAACTACAATGAGCAGTTCTTC. Encoded protein: CASYDGRNYNEQFF. The full variable domain, with the rest looked up from reference TRBV2 and TRBJ2-1, is EPEVTQTPSHQVTQMGQEVILRCVPISNHLYFYWYRQILGQKVEFLVSFYNNEISEKSEIFDDQFSVERPDGSNFTLKIRSTKLEDSAMYFCASYDGRNYNEQFFGPGTRLTVL.

The chain combines TRBV5-4 with TRBJ2-5, with D possibly called TRBD1 or TRBD2 (5 bases each). The CDR3 totals 15 residues. Trimming stripped 0 bases from V and 1 base from J, with 10 bases between. CDR1 SGHNT and CDR2 YYREEE come from the germline V gene (reference sequence). The CDR3 loop is CASSLVGALQETQYF. Here the CDR3 DNA reads TGTGCCAGCAGCTTGGTCGGGGCCCTCCAAGAGACCCAGTACTTC.

The gene calls are TRBV7-9 and TRBJ2-5, with TRBD1 matching 7 bases. Germline CDR1 and CDR2: SEHNR and FQNEAQ (reference sequence). The CDR3 totals 17 residues. J gave up 1 base and V 4 bases, and 12 bases lay outside the gene matches. CDR3: CASSSPDREASQETQYF. The CDR3 bases are TGTGCCAGCAGCTCTCCCGACAGGGAAGCTAGCCAAGAGACCCAGTACTTC. Variable domain in full (rest from reference TRBV7-9 and TRBJ2-5): DTGVSQNPRHKITKRGQNVTFRCDPISEHNRLYWYRQTLGQGPEFLTYFQNEAQLEKSRLLSDRFSAERPKGSFSTLEIQRTEQGDSAMYLCASSSPDREASQETQYFGPGTRLLVL.

The CDR3: CASRNPGTANEQYF. CDR3 nucleotide sequence: TGTGCCAGCAGGAACCCCGGGACAGCCAACGAGCAGTACTTC. The chain employs TRBV11-2 and TRBJ2-7; 7 bases fit TRBD1. CDR1 SGHAT and CDR2 FQNNGV come from the germline V gene. Losses at the gene ends were 6 bases for V and 5 bases for J; bases not matched to a gene: 10. This CDR3 is 14 amino acids long.

The rearrangement joins TRBV7-8 to TRBJ2-2; the D call may be TRBD1 or TRBD2 (6 bases each). The CDR3 consists of 16 residues. Between the trimmed V and J ends, which lost 1 base and 6 bases, there was a span of 15 bases. Germline CDR1 and CDR2: SGHVS and FQNEAQ. The CDR3 spells CASSLEGGSPSGELFF. CDR3 bases: TGTGCCAGCAGCTTAGAAGGGGGGAGCCCATCCGGGGAGCTGTTTTTT.

In its sample, this clone was seen once. The chain couples TRBV27 to TRBJ2-7; 10 bases agree with TRBD2. The CDR3 loop spans 16 amino acids. Unmatched junction bases numbered 11, after V lost 5 bases and J lost 4 bases. CDR1 MNHEY and CDR2 SMNVEV come from the germline V gene (reference sequence). In nucleotides, the CDR3 is TGTGCCAGCAGTCCCCAAGCGGGAGGGCCGGTGTACGAGCAGTACTTC. Amino acids: CASSPQAGGPVYEQYF.

The rearrangement joins TRBV11-2 to TRBJ2-3; 11 nucleotides line up with TRBD2. V lost 4 bases, J lost 6 bases, and 15 bases stayed unmatched. The length of the CDR3 is 18 residues. Per the germline V gene, CDR1 is SGHAT and CDR2 is FQNNGV. The chain's CDR3 is CASSSLRGTSGGGDTQYF. The CDR3 DNA is TGTGCCAGCAGCTCATTACGCGGGACTAGCGGAGGGGGGGATACGCAGTATTTT.

This chain joins TRBV25-1 and TRBJ1-4, with 7 bases fitting TRBD1. CDR3 length: 14 amino acids. CDR1 is MGHDK and CDR2 is SYGVNS in the germline V gene. V shed 6 bases, J shed 3 bases, and the junction held 4 bases outside the gene matches. The DNA of the CDR3 is TGTGCCAGCAGAGTAGGGGGCTCTAATGAAAAACTGTTTTTT. It encodes CASRVGGSNEKLFF.

The genes are TRBV28 and TRBJ1-1; possibly TRBD1 for D (6 bases). With 4 bases removed from V and 3 bases from J, the gap between germline ends came to 18 bases. The V gene's germline CDR1 is MDHEN and CDR2 SYDVKM. The CDR3 runs 16 residues. The CDR3, as DNA: TGTGCCAGCAGTTCCGCCCCCCTCACAGGGTACACTGAAGCTTTCTTT. Protein sequence: CASSSAPLTGYTEAFF.

The V and J genes are TRBV5-4 and TRBJ1-1, with 8 nucleotides matching TRBD1. With 2 bases clipped from V and 0 bases from J, the junction kept 6 bases outside the gene matches. The germline V gene encodes CDR1 SGHNT and CDR2 YYREEE (reference sequence). CDR3 length equals 16 residues. The CDR3 DNA reads TGTGCCAGCAGCTTTTCAGGGGGCACGCTGAACACTGAAGCTTTCTTT. Translating gives CASSFSGGTLNTEAFF. The whole variable domain, filled in from reference TRBV5-4 and TRBJ1-1, reads ETGVTQSPTHLIKTRGQQVTLRCSSQSGHNTVSWYQQALGQGPQFIFQYYREEENGRGNFPPRFSGLQFPNYSSELNVNALELDDSALYLCASSFSGGTLNTEAFFGQGTRLTVV.

The J gene is TRBJ2-1, the V gene TRBV27, with 9 bases that match TRBD1. Germline V gene data show CDR1 as MNHEY and CDR2 as SMNVEV (reference sequence). This CDR3 has 13 amino acids. The V segment lost 5 bases and the J segment 7 bases; nucleotides outside the gene matches: 3. For the CDR3, the DNA is TGTGCCAGCAGTCCGGGGACAGGGAATGAGCAGTTCTTC. Translating gives CASSPGTGNEQFF.

The J gene is TRBJ2-2, the V gene TRBV6-1; 9 positions match TRBD2. The length of the CDR3 is 14 residues. CDR1 and CDR2 (germline): MNHNS, SASEGT. The V and J ends lost 4 bases and 5 bases, in that order; junction bases with no gene match: 2. The CDR3 DNA reads as TGTGCCAGCAGTGGACTAGCGGAGACCGGGGAGCTGTTTTTT. It yields the protein CASSGLAETGELFF.

This sequence joins TRBV5-1 and TRBJ2-3, with D possibly being TRBD2 (6 bases). Trimming removed 0 bases from V and 2 bases from J, with 16 bases in between. There are 17 residues in the CDR3. CDR1 is SGHRS and CDR2 is YFSETQ in the germline V gene. CDR3 bases: TGCGCCAGCAGCTTGGTAGAACGAGGGGAGGACACAGATACGCAGTATTTT. This gives the protein CASSLVERGEDTDTQYF.

The chain is built from TRBV27 and TRBJ2-7; D perhaps matches TRBD2 (6 bases). V gave up 8 bases and J gave up 2 bases, with 19 bases separating them. The germline CDR1 and CDR2 sequences are MNHEY and SMNVEV (reference sequence). The CDR3 loop spans 15 amino acids. CDR3 in amino acids: CASPSPGLIPYEQYF. The CDR3 DNA is TGTGCCAGCCCCTCTCCGGGACTCATACCCTACGAGCAGTACTTC.

The CDR3: CASNTRRSNEKLFF. Written as DNA, the CDR3 is TGTGCCAGCAACACCCGGAGATCCAATGAAAAACTGTTTTTT. This rearrangement joins TRBV5-8 to TRBJ1-4; no reliable D call. CDR3 length: 14 amino acids. Per the germline V gene, CDR1 is SGHTS and CDR2 is YDEGEE. V was trimmed by 6 bases and J by 5 bases, leaving 14 bases between them.

The chain combines TRBV6-1 with TRBJ2-7; D not certain. This CDR3 contains 16 residues. Trimming left V 1 base short and J 1 base short, with 14 bases between. The germline CDR1 and CDR2 sequences are MNHNS and SASEGT. This CDR3 is CASSEGQYRISYEQYF. Written as DNA, the CDR3 is TGTGCCAGCAGTGAAGGGCAGTACCGTATTTCCTACGAGCAGTACTTC.